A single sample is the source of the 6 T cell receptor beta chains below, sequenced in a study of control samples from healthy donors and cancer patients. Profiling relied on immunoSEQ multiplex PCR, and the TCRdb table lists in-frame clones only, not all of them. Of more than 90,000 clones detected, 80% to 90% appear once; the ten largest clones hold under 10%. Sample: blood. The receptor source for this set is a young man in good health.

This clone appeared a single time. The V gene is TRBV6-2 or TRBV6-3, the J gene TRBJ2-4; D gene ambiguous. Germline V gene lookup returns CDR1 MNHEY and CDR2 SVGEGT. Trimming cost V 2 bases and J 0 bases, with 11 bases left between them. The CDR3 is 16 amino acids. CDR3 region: CASSYALIGAKNIQYF. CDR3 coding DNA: TGTGCCAGCAGTTACGCCCTCATTGGAGCCAAAAACATTCAGTACTTC.

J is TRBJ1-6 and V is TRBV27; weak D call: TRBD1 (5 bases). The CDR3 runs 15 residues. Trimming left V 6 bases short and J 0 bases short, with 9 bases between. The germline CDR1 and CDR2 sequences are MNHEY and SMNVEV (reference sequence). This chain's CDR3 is CASRRGVSYNSPLHF. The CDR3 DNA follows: TGTGCCAGCAGGCGGGGGGTCTCCTATAATTCACCCCTCCACTTT.

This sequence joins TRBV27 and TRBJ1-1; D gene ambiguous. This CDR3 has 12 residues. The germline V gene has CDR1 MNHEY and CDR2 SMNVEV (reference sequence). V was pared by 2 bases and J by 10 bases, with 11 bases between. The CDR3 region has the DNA TGTGCCAGCAGTTTAAATGGGTCCCCAGCTTTCTTT. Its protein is CASSLNGSPAFF.

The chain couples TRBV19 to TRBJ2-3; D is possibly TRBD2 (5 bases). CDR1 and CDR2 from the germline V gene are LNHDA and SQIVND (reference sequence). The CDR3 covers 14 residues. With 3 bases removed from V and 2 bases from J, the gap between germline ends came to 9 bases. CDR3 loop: CASSIGLITDTQYF. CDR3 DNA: TGTGCCAGTAGTATTGGACTTATCACAGATACGCAGTATTTT.

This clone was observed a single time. CDR3 in amino acids: CASSLYTRKNNYGYTF. In DNA, the CDR3 is TGTGCCAGCAGCTTGTATACTCGGAAAAATAACTATGGCTACACCTTC. This chain links TRBV5-6 with TRBJ1-2; the D is unclear. CDR1 is SGHDT, CDR2 YYEEEE, per germline. The CDR3 loop spans 16 amino acids. Trimming removed 1 base from V and 1 base from J, with 14 bases in between.

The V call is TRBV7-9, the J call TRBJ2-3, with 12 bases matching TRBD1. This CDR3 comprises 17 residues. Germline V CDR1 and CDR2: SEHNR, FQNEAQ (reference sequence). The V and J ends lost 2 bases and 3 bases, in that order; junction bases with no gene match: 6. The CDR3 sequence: CASSLNWGQGATDTQYF. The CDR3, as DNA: TGTGCCAGCAGCTTAAACTGGGGACAGGGGGCTACAGATACGCAGTATTTT.